This entry lists 15 T cell receptor beta chains sequenced from one sample in a study of beta chain features in type 1 diabetes (dated by TCRdb to the late 2010s). Libraries were prepared through the immunoSEQ multiplex PCR assay. The entire isolated RNA was reverse transcribed using the High Capacity cDNA Reverse Transcription Kit, and thus expressed TCRB transcripts were sequenced. TCRdb provides this immuneACCESS table in a form limited to in-frame rearrangements. Some clones are lacking; in checked studies, under half of them reflect an unresolved V gene, and why the rest are absent is not known. The sample table lists roughly 300,000 clones, around 9.3% of them with a count of one. About 1% of the sample comes from the top ten. For these TCRs, the target antigens are not known. Paper-wide results and their limitations: Type 1 diabetes patients showed a moderate but significant shortening of TCRB CDR3 length in all four CD4+ subsets.

Sequencing input: central memory CD4+ T cells from blood. The source of these receptors is a man younger than 40 with type 1 diabetes.

The V gene is TRBV20-1, the J gene TRBJ2-7; D is undetermined. The CDR3 is 11 residues long. Trimming left V 6 bases short and J 4 bases short, with 10 bases between. CDR1 DFQATT and CDR2 SNEGSKA come from the germline V gene (reference sequence). The CDR3 loop is CSAERAYEQYF. CDR3 bases: TGCAGTGCGGAAAGGGCATACGAGCAGTACTTC.

The V and J genes are TRBV5-1 and TRBJ2-1, with 9 bases that match TRBD1. CDR1 and CDR2 (germline): SGHRS, YFSETQ. V lost 0 bases, J lost 5 bases, and 3 bases stayed unmatched. The CDR3 has 15 residues. CDR3 nucleotide sequence: TGCGCCAGCAGCTTGGAAAGGACAGGGGACAATGAGCAGTTCTTC. Residues: CASSLERTGDNEQFF.

This clone has just a few counts. This chain links TRBV4-3 with TRBJ2-2; maybe TRBD1 (5 bases). Germline CDR1 LGHNA, CDR2 YSLEER. The CDR3 consists of 16 residues. The V gene lost 5 bases and the J gene lost 0 bases, with 13 bases spanning the gap. CDR3 protein: CASSDDSLANTGELFF. In DNA form, the CDR3 reads TGCGCCAGCAGCGATGACAGCCTCGCGAACACCGGGGAGCTGTTTTTT.

This clone was seen many times. The rearrangement joins TRBV7-9 to TRBJ2-2, with D perhaps matching TRBD2 (6 bases). Trimming took off 5 bases at V and 1 base at J, with 11 bases between the two ends. The CDR3 spans 15 residues. The germline gives CDR1 SEHNR, CDR2 FQNEAQ (reference sequence). CDR3 loop: CASSPTAGNTGELFF. CDR3 nucleotides: TGTGCCAGCAGCCCCACAGCGGGGAACACCGGGGAGCTGTTTTTT.

This chain joins TRBV7-2 and TRBJ1-3; no reliable D call. Germline values: CDR1 SGHTA, CDR2 FQGNSA. The length of the CDR3 is 15 residues. V dropped 4 bases and J dropped 0 bases, with 10 bases sitting between them. CDR3 amino acids: CASSSYVDSGNTIYF. The CDR3 DNA reads TGTGCCAGCAGCTCCTATGTTGACTCTGGAAACACCATATATTTT. The full variable domain, its missing parts supplied by reference TRBV7-2 and TRBJ1-3, is GAGVSQSPSNKVTEKGKDVELRCDPISGHTALYWYRQSLGQGLEFLIYFQGNSAPDKSGLPSDRFSAERTGGSVSTLTIQRTQQEDSAVYLCASSSYVDSGNTIYFGEGSWLTVV.

This sequence joins TRBV5-1 and TRBJ2-1; D assignment may be TRBD1 or TRBD2 (6 bases each). Trimming cost V 5 bases and J 3 bases, with 21 bases left between them. The CDR3 consists of 17 residues. Germline CDR1 and CDR2: SGHRS and YFSETQ. Here the CDR3 DNA reads TGCGCCAGCAGATTCACAACCGGGGGCGGCTTCTACAATGAGCAGTTCTTC. It translates to CASRFTTGGGFYNEQFF.

This clone has a handful of counts. The chain links TRBV5-1 to TRBJ2-7; possibly TRBD1 or TRBD2 for D (6 bases each). Germline CDR1 is SGHRS and CDR2 is YFSETQ. V was shortened by 0 bases and J by 4 bases, with 17 bases between the two germline ends. The CDR3 covers 16 residues. CDR3 region: CASSLVGGTRHYEQYF. The DNA for the CDR3 is TGCGCCAGCAGCTTGGTTGGGGGGACACGGCATTACGAGCAGTACTTC.

This clone was picked up a small number of times. This chain links TRBV7-9 with TRBJ1-1; D remains unclear. Per germline, CDR1 SEHNR and CDR2 FQNEAQ (reference sequence). Between the trimmed V and J ends, which lost 5 bases and 11 bases, there was a span of 15 bases. This CDR3 is built from 12 residues. CDR3 in DNA: TGTGCCAGCAGCCTGACCTCCCTGGGGGCTTTCTTT. It encodes CASSLTSLGAFF.

This clone was seen a handful of times. The chain joins TRBV20-1 to TRBJ2-3; D is possibly TRBD1 (6 bases). In germline, CDR1 is DFQATT, CDR2 SNEGSKA (reference sequence). This CDR3 spans 11 amino acids. The V and J ends lost 6 bases and 8 bases respectively, with 12 bases between them. The CDR3 reads CSARIGGTQYF. As DNA, the CDR3 is TGCAGTGCCCGAATAGGGGGTACGCAGTATTTT.

V gene TRBV5-1 combines with J gene TRBJ1-2; 9 nucleotides line up with TRBD1. After removal of 3 bases from V and 6 bases from J, the junction contained 6 bases not matched to a gene. Germline-derived CDR1 and CDR2 are SGHRS and YFSETQ. The CDR3 is made up of 14 amino acids. This chain's CDR3 is CASSSSGQGDGYTF. The CDR3 DNA reads TGCGCCAGCAGCTCGTCGGGACAGGGCGATGGCTACACCTTC.

The chain uses TRBV2 and TRBJ1-1; D uncertain. V was shortened by 4 bases and J by 3 bases, with 9 bases between the two germline ends. The CDR3 is 13 residues long. Germline V lookup: CDR1 SNHLY, CDR2 FYNNEI. The CDR3 loop is CASSGRRDTEAFF. CDR3 in DNA: TGTGCCAGCAGTGGACGGCGAGACACTGAAGCTTTCTTT.

The chain uses TRBV5-1 and TRBJ2-7; 10 bases align to TRBD2. V lost 5 bases and J lost 5; bases outside the gene matches: 7. This CDR3 contains 14 residues. Germline assignment: CDR1 SGHRS and CDR2 YFSETQ. The DNA of the CDR3 is TGCGCCAGCAGATCCGGGACTAGCGTGCACGAGCAGTACTTC. Its protein product is CASRSGTSVHEQYF.

This clone was observed a handful of times. V gene TRBV18 combines with J gene TRBJ1-5, with 9 nucleotides matching TRBD1. There are 16 residues in the CDR3. CDR1 KGHSH and CDR2 LQKENI come from the germline V gene. Losses at the gene ends were 3 bases for V and 6 bases for J; bases not matched to a gene: 9. CDR3 region: CASSPLGQGEGQPQHF. The CDR3 DNA is TGTGCCAGCTCACCGTTGGGACAGGGAGAGGGTCAGCCCCAGCATTTT.

This clone was seen a few times. The V call is TRBV7-9, the J call TRBJ2-5, with 7 bases lining up with TRBD1. V gave up 1 base and J gave up 5 bases; unmatched junction bases: 7. This CDR3 has 15 residues. From germline, CDR1 is SEHNR and CDR2 FQNEAQ (reference sequence). The DNA of the CDR3 is TGTGCCAGCAGCTTAGAGCTCAACAGGGGTGAGACCCAGTACTTC. Encoded protein: CASSLELNRGETQYF.

This clone was detected a few times. This chain links TRBV29-1 with TRBJ2-3; 9 nucleotides agree with TRBD2. The CDR3 covers 15 residues. Germline V lookup: CDR1 SQVTM, CDR2 ANQGSEA. The V segment lost 7 bases and the J segment 1 base; nucleotides outside the gene matches: 9. CDR3 residues: CSGARVAGGTDTQYF. The DNA for the CDR3 is TGCAGCGGCGCCAGAGTAGCGGGGGGCACAGATACGCAGTATTTT.